These 12 T cell receptor beta chains were all obtained from the same sample, sequenced in a study of blood T cell repertoires in COVID-19. Repertoires were generated with immunoSEQ multiplex PCR, while TCRdb's copy carries only in-frame clones and drops some. The sample lists 71,000 or so clones; 90% were seen once. The sequencing input was peripheral blood. The source is a woman aged 18-35 years with acute or convalescent COVID-19.

This chain links TRBV2 with TRBJ2-3; 11 bases align to TRBD2. The CDR3 is 16 residues long. The trim removed 5 bases at V and 4 bases at J, leaving 8 bases unmatched. Germline values: CDR1 SNHLY, CDR2 FYNNEI. CDR3 sequence reads: CASSSLAGGLADTQYF. The CDR3 region has the DNA TGTGCCAGCAGTTCCCTAGCGGGGGGTTTGGCAGATACGCAGTATTTT.

The sample holds one count of this clone. The chain carries TRBV12-5 and TRBJ1-2; D gene unclear. This CDR3 is 15 amino acids long. The V and J ends lost 4 bases and 4 bases respectively, with 16 bases between them. Germline lookup yields CDR1 LGHNT and CDR2 FRNRAP. The CDR3 DNA reads as TGTGCTAGTGGTTCGGGGTCGGAACTGGTCTATGGCTACACCTTC. Its translation is CASGSGSELVYGYTF.

V is TRBV6-5 and J is TRBJ1-1, with 10 bases fitting TRBD1. This CDR3 has 15 residues. From germline, CDR1 is MNHEY and CDR2 SVGAGI. The V gene end was trimmed by 11 bases and the J gene end by 10 bases; junction bases not matched to a gene: 19. CDR3 region: CACTRQGAPPEGAFF. In DNA, the CDR3 is TGTGCCTGCACCCGACAGGGGGCGCCCCCTGAGGGAGCTTTCTTT.

The chain combines TRBV27 with TRBJ2-7, with 11 nucleotides matching TRBD2. Germline assignment: CDR1 MNHEY and CDR2 SMNVEV (reference sequence). The CDR3 is 17 amino acids. The V segment lost 6 bases and the J segment 1 base; nucleotides outside the gene matches: 11. CDR3 bases: TGTGCCAGCAGCCAAAACTCACTAGCGGGAGCGTCCTACGAGCAGTACTTC. Protein product: CASSQNSLAGASYEQYF.

V usage is TRBV15 and J usage is TRBJ1-5, with D possibly being TRBD1 (6 bases). The CDR3 extends over 15 amino acids. V lost 0 bases to trimming and J lost 5 bases, with 11 bases between them. CDR1 and CDR2 from the germline V gene are LNHNV and YYDKDF (reference sequence). The CDR3, as DNA: TGTGCCACCAGCAGAGAAGGGGACATTTATCAGCCCCAGCATTTT. Its protein is CATSREGDIYQPQHF.

The rearrangement joins TRBV5-1 to TRBJ2-3; D unresolved. Trimming pared 3 bases from V and 4 bases from J, leaving 6 bases between. Germline CDR1 reads SGHRS; CDR2 reads YFSETQ. The CDR3 consists of 12 residues. CDR3 region: CASSYGADTQYF. As DNA, the CDR3 is TGCGCCAGCAGCTACGGTGCAGATACGCAGTATTTT.

The chain uses TRBV5-1 and TRBJ2-7; TRBD1 agrees at 10 bases. The CDR3 is made up of 15 amino acids. The junction had 5 bases not matched to a gene; V was cut back by 0 bases and J by 5 bases. The germline V gene encodes CDR1 SGHRS and CDR2 YFSETQ. CDR3 residues: CASSLEGQGLDEQYF. Written as DNA, the CDR3 is TGCGCCAGCAGCTTGGAGGGACAGGGGCTGGACGAGCAGTACTTC.

The chain is built from TRBV5-1 and TRBJ1-1, with a weak D call TRBD1 (5 bases). Germline V lookup: CDR1 SGHRS, CDR2 YFSETQ. The CDR3 covers 15 residues. V shed 3 bases and J shed 1 base, with 13 bases lying between them. The DNA of the CDR3 is TGCGCCAGCAGCTATACCGGGACTCAGAACACTGAAGCTTTCTTT. Residues: CASSYTGTQNTEAFF.

V usage is TRBV21-1 and J usage is TRBJ2-7; whether TRBD1, the table's D call, matches the DNA was not checked. TRBV21-1 is deemed a pseudogene. CDR3 length equals 16 residues. As DNA, the CDR3 is TGTGCCAGCAGCAAACGGGGACAGCAGATGGACTACGAGCAGTACTTC. It codes for CASSKRGQQMDYEQYF.

This chain joins TRBV9 and TRBJ2-3; 10 bases align to TRBD1. V was pared by 4 bases and J by 4 bases, with 12 bases of the junction left unmatched. The CDR3 is made up of 17 amino acids. Germline V lookup: CDR1 SGDLS, CDR2 YYNGEE. CDR3 residues: CASSPSPGQGQADTQYF. CDR3 DNA: TGTGCCAGCAGCCCTAGCCCGGGACAGGGGCAGGCAGATACGCAGTATTTT. The whole variable domain, remainder taken from reference TRBV9 and TRBJ2-3, is DSGVTQTPKHLITATGQRVTLRCSPRSGDLSVYWYQQSLDQGLQFLIQYYNGEERAKGNILERFSAQQFPDLHSELNLSSLELGDSALYFCASSPSPGQGQADTQYFGPGTRLTVL.

This chain joins TRBV19 and TRBJ1-1, with 9 bases matching TRBD1. From germline, CDR1 is LNHDA and CDR2 SQIVND (reference sequence). After removal of 7 bases from V and 7 bases from J, the junction contained 19 bases not matched to a gene. The CDR3 contains 17 residues. CDR3 DNA: TGTGCCAGTAACCCCGGGATTGGGAGGAGGACAGGGGATGAAGCTTTCTTT. Its protein is CASNPGIGRRTGDEAFF.

CDR3 residues: CASSPQRSHTDTQYF. CDR3 sequence (DNA): TGTGCCAGCAGTCCTCAACGGTCCCACACAGATACGCAGTATTTT. The J gene is TRBJ2-3, the V gene TRBV7-9; D gene unclear. Trimming cost V 6 bases and J 2 bases, with 15 bases left between them. Looked up from germline, CDR1 is SEHNR and CDR2 is FQNEAQ (reference sequence). There are 15 residues in the CDR3.